These 8 T cell receptor beta chains were sequenced from one sample in a study of early T cells in non-severe SARS-CoV-2 infection. TCRdb ran MiXCR on the 5' RACE reads and lists one entry per CDR3 protein. The profile shows 75,000 to 90,000 distinct CDR3 sequences, about 10% of them singletons. The specimen comprised whole blood, sampled at baseline. The receptor source for this set is an adult who was a healthcare worker with PCR-confirmed SARS-CoV-2 infection or an uninfected control (not recorded which).

V and J are TRBV7-3 and TRBJ2-4, with 7 bases lining up with TRBD1. Germline lookup yields CDR1 SGHTA and CDR2 FQGTGA. Trimming at V came to 2 bases and at J to 7 bases, leaving 11 bases not matched to a gene. The CDR3 contains 16 residues. The CDR3 nucleotides are TGTGCCAGCAGCTTACCTAGCTACCAGGGGGATAACATTCAGTACTTC. This sequence encodes CASSLPSYQGDNIQYF.

The table lists this clonotype with a few counts. The J gene is TRBJ1-2, the V gene TRBV12-3 or TRBV12-4; 7 bases map to TRBD1. CDR3 size: 14 residues. Unmatched junction bases numbered 7, after V lost 5 bases and J lost 4 bases. The CDR3 spells CASSRMTGTYGYTF. The CDR3 DNA sequence: TGTGCCAGCAGTCGAATGACAGGGACCTATGGCTACACCTTC.

This clonotype was seen more than once but under ten times. The rearrangement links TRBV7-9 to TRBJ2-2, with no clear D. Trimming cost V 3 bases and J 7 bases, with 9 bases left between them. Germline V gene sequence: CDR1 SEHNR, CDR2 FQNEAQ (reference sequence). The CDR3 has 13 residues. The chain's CDR3 is CASSLNGNGELFF. CDR3 nucleotides: TGTGCCAGCAGCTTGAATGGGAACGGGGAGCTGTTTTTT.

This clonotype was counted between two and nine times. The chain combines TRBV28 with TRBJ2-3; D possibly corresponds to TRBD1 (6 bases). The CDR3 has 16 amino acids. The germline V gene has CDR1 MDHEN and CDR2 SYDVKM. V dropped 4 bases and J dropped 6 bases, with 20 bases sitting between them. For the CDR3, the DNA is TGTGCCAGCAGTTCCGCGGCAGGACAGAGTACCGATACGCAGTATTTT. It specifies CASSSAAGQSTDTQYF.

This clonotype was counted many times. The chain recombines TRBV20-1 with TRBJ2-5; a weak D match, TRBD2 (5 bases). This CDR3 spans 13 amino acids. The V end was cut by 6 bases, the J end by 2 bases, with 13 bases between. Germline V gives CDR1 DFQATT, CDR2 SNEGSKA (reference sequence). CDR3 DNA: TGCAGTGCGAAGGACTTAATACAAGAGACCCAGTACTTC. Translation: CSAKDLIQETQYF.

This clonotype occurred a few times. This chain connects TRBV7-9 to TRBJ2-7, with D perhaps TRBD1 or TRBD2 (5 bases each). The CDR3 loop spans 13 amino acids. CDR1 and CDR2 (germline): SEHNR, FQNEAQ (reference sequence). The V and J ends lost 3 bases and 4 bases respectively, with 10 bases between them. The CDR3 sequence is CASSLGDGYEQYF. Here the CDR3 DNA reads TGTGCCAGCAGCTTGGGGGACGGTTACGAGCAGTACTTC.

The V and J genes are TRBV5-1 and TRBJ2-5, with 8 bases matching TRBD2. The V segment lost 5 bases and the J segment 2 bases; nucleotides outside the gene matches: 8. CDR1 is SGHRS and CDR2 is YFSETQ in the germline V gene. CDR3 length: 15 amino acids. Here the CDR3 reads CASRGLSGTQETQYF. CDR3 DNA: TGCGCCAGCAGGGGACTTAGCGGGACTCAAGAGACCCAGTACTTC.

The CDR3 bases are TGTGCCAGCAGAACCTCACCTACAGGGCACACTGAAGCTTTCTTT. Its protein is CASRTSPTGHTEAFF. The rearrangement uses TRBV5-5 and TRBJ1-1; weak D call: TRBD1 (6 bases). The CDR3 is made up of 15 amino acids. Looked up from germline, CDR1 is SGHKS and CDR2 is YYEKEE (reference sequence). V lost 5 bases to trimming and J lost 3 bases, with 17 bases between them. The whole variable domain, filled in from reference TRBV5-5 and TRBJ1-1, reads DAGVTQSPTHLIKTRGQQVTLRCSPISGHKSVSWYQQVLGQGPQFIFQYYEKEERGRGNFPDRFSARQFPNYSSELNVNALLLGDSALYLCASRTSPTGHTEAFFGQGTRLTVV.